The rows below give T cell receptor beta chains drawn from one sample of a study of T cell changes during pregnancy in multiple sclerosis. Method: immunoSEQ multiplex PCR; TCRdb's copy keeps in-frame clones and lacks some. The data hold 100,000 or so clones, with roughly 90% observed a single time. The sequenced sample was peripheral blood, obtained after pregnancy. These receptors were obtained from a female donor with multiple sclerosis, enrolled in a pregnancy study. The conserved cysteine and the conserved F or W are not part of the CDR3 here. The order of the fields is J gene, V gene, CDR3 protein.

J: TRBJ2-7; V: TRBV28; CDR3: AHSGGGYEQY
J: TRBJ2-6; V: TRBV7-3; CDR3: ASSRYGGSGANVLT
J: TRBJ2-7; V: TRBV12-5; CDR3: ASGLAVQTGREQY
J: TRBJ2-4; V: TRBV28; CDR3: ASSATGLRWDIQY
J: TRBJ1-5; V: TRBV29-1; CDR3: SVRTGQAANQPQH
J: TRBJ1-2; V: TRBV6-5; CDR3: ASSEGQITYGYT
J: TRBJ2-2; V: TRBV7-2; CDR3: ASSLGRTGELF
J: TRBJ1-5; V: TRBV9; CDR3: ASSVARDRGRIYSNQPQH
J: TRBJ1-5; V: TRBV5-8; CDR3: ASSPDRPNQPQH
J: TRBJ1-5; V: TRBV19; CDR3: ASSIADRHNQPQH
J: TRBJ1-4; V: TRBV2; CDR3: ASRRNSNEKLF
J: TRBJ1-2; V: TRBV28; CDR3: ASRSTEYYGYT
J: TRBJ2-2; V: TRBV30; CDR3: AWTSGGHTGELF
J: TRBJ2-7; V: TRBV7-9; CDR3: ASSPGTSGNLRTYEQY
J: TRBJ1-1; V: TRBV19; CDR3: ASSPYRGGTEAF
J: TRBJ2-6; V: TRBV7-2; CDR3: ASSLGAGANVLT
J: TRBJ1-5; V: TRBV5-6; CDR3: ASSLGGTINQPQH
J: TRBJ1-3; V: TRBV6-1; CDR3: ATQGLGNTIY
J: TRBJ2-7; V: TRBV27; CDR3: ASSFDNSYEQY
J: TRBJ2-1; V: TRBV29-1; CDR3: SVGLEQF
J: TRBJ1-2; V: TRBV27; CDR3: ATGGGNNYGYT
J: TRBJ2-4; V: TRBV9; CDR3: ASSVGDSLAKNIQY
J: TRBJ2-2; V: TRBV6-4; CDR3: ASRQGISTGELF
J: TRBJ2-7; V: TRBV2; CDR3: ASSDAGTEGYEQY
J: TRBJ2-7; V: TRBV6-1; CDR3: ASSDGQAMEY
J: TRBJ1-1; V: TRBV2; CDR3: ASSEWLNTEAF
J: TRBJ1-1; V: TRBV11-2; CDR3: ASSFPFSDGQQNTEAF
J: TRBJ1-1; V: TRBV28; CDR3: ASSLPTYTPGGGNTEAF
J: TRBJ1-1; V: TRBV28; CDR3: ASSFAGYLNTEAF
J: TRBJ2-3; V: TRBV10-3; CDR3: ASRLTSGRTDTQY
J: TRBJ2-5; V: TRBV5-1; CDR3: ASSLQGKETQY
J: TRBJ2-3; V: TRBV7-3; CDR3: ASSRLAGGPFSTDTQY
J: TRBJ1-1; V: TRBV27; CDR3: ASSSRGTVEAF
J: TRBJ2-1; V: TRBV7-9; CDR3: ASSLWASGSGIEQF
J: TRBJ2-5; V: TRBV28; CDR3: ASSHSGVQETQY
J: TRBJ2-4; V: TRBV5-4; CDR3: ASSFQTSGGYQAKNIQY
J: TRBJ1-4; V: TRBV9; CDR3: ASSAEAVATNEKLF
J: TRBJ1-1; V: TRBV19; CDR3: ASSPRQGNTEAF
J: TRBJ1-1; V: TRBV4-2; CDR3: ASSHLQGAEGEAF
J: TRBJ1-2; V: TRBV6-5; CDR3: ASSDRFGYT
J: TRBJ2-2; V: TRBV7-3; CDR3: ASSLTSSWAGELF